These T cell receptor beta chains were read from a single sample in a study of T cells in localized non-small cell lung cancer. Only in-frame clones appear in the TCRdb table, and some are missing; sequencing was by immunoSEQ multiplex PCR. Here the sample spans 78,000 or so clones, approximately 84% being singletons. Here the sequenced sample was peripheral blood, taken before any cancer treatment. Every receptor here comes from a man aged 35 to 69 with stage I lung adenocarcinoma. Each CDR3 is given with its conserved first and last residue. A D gene is named only where the DNA matches it firmly. Part of the rows lack a size; the others show once, few, many or a class for expanded clones.

D | J | size | length | V | DNA | CDR3
TRBD2 | TRBJ2-7 | NA | 16 | TRBV5-6 | TGTGCCAGCAGCTTTAACCCGGGGGGGCCTCCCTACGAGCAGTACTTC | CASSFNPGGPPYEQYF
TRBD1 | TRBJ1-1 | NA | 13 | TRBV7-6 | TGTGCCAGCAGCTTAACAGGGGCCACTGAAGCTTTCTTT | CASSLTGATEAFF
NA | TRBJ1-2 | NA | 12 | TRBV7-9 | TGTGCCAGCAGCTTAGAACCAGATGGCTACACCTTC | CASSLEPDGYTF
NA | TRBJ2-7 | NA | 13 | TRBV7-2 | TGTGCCAGCAGCTCGGGCCTTACCTACGAGCAGTACTTC | CASSSGLTYEQYF
TRBD2 | TRBJ2-2 | NA | 17 | TRBV6-4 | TGTGCCAGCAGTGACCGGGAGGACCGTAGAAACACCGGGGAGCTGTTTTTT | CASSDREDRRNTGELFF
TRBD1 | TRBJ1-5 | NA | 15 | TRBV28 | TGTGCCAGCAGCCTGACCGGACAGGGACTGAGGGCCCAGCATTTT | CASSLTGQGLRAQHF
TRBD2 | TRBJ2-3 | NA | 16 | TRBV11-2 | TGTGCCAGCAGCAGGGGACTAGCGACCAGGACAGATACGCAGTATTTT | CASSRGLATRTDTQYF
NA | TRBJ1-2 | NA | 14 | TRBV23-1 | TGCGCCAGCAGCGACCGAGAGTTATCCGGTGGCTACACCTTC | CASSDRELSGGYTF
NA | TRBJ1-5 | NA | 13 | TRBV6-1 | TGTGCCAGCAGCCTATCTAACCATCAGCCCCAGCATTTT | CASSLSNHQPQHF
NA | TRBJ2-5 | NA | 12 | TRBV7-6 | TGTGCCAGCAGCTTGTGGGGGGAGACCCAGTACTTC | CASSLWGETQYF
NA | TRBJ1-1 | NA | 14 | TRBV5-1 | TGCGCCAGCAGCTCAACCCTCACCGGAATAGAAGCTTTCTTT | CASSSTLTGIEAFF
NA | TRBJ2-3 | NA | 13 | TRBV19 | TGTGCCAGTAGTATTTCTCAGACAGATACGCAGTATTTT | CASSISQTDTQYF
TRBD1 | TRBJ2-6 | once | 19 | TRBV28 | TGTGCCAGCAGTTTGTTCGGGACAGGTTCCTTCTCTGGGGCCAACGTCCTGACTTTC | CASSLFGTGSFSGANVLTF
NA | TRBJ2-5 | NA | 13 | TRBV5-8 | TGTGCCAGCAAATCATGGGAGTCGGAGACCCAGTACTTC | CASKSWESETQYF
TRBD1 | TRBJ2-7 | NA | 16 | TRBV10-3 | TGTGCCATCAGTGCCAACCCGGACAGGGCTAACTACGAGCAGTACTTC | CAISANPDRANYEQYF
NA | TRBJ1-1 | NA | 14 | TRBV6-5 | TGTGCCAGCAGTTACTCTGGGGGAAGCGGTGAAGCTTTCTTT | CASSYSGGSGEAFF
NA | TRBJ1-4 | NA | 12 | TRBV30 | TGTGCCTGGAGTGAACAGCTCGAAAAACTGTTTTTT | CAWSEQLEKLFF
TRBD1 | TRBJ2-7 | NA | 16 | TRBV11-2 | TGTGCCAGCACTAGAACAGGGACAGTGACTACCTACGAGCAGTACTTC | CASTRTGTVTTYEQYF
NA | TRBJ1-2 | NA | 15 | TRBV7-9 | TGTGCCAGCAGCTTAGCCTCTTGGGGCGGGGGTGGCTACACCTTC | CASSLASWGGGGYTF
NA | TRBJ2-5 | NA | 11 | TRBV7-9 | TGTGCCAGCAGCCGGGGGGAGACCCAGTACTTC | CASSRGETQYF
TRBD2 | TRBJ2-5 | NA | 14 | TRBV7-6 | TGTGCCAGCAGCCTGAACCTAGCGGGAGGGACCCAGTACTTC | CASSLNLAGGTQYF
NA | TRBJ2-7 | once | 12 | TRBV28 | TGTGCCAGCAGTTCGGGACCTTCGGAGCAGTACTTC | CASSSGPSEQYF
NA | TRBJ1-2 | few | 14 | TRBV12-5 | TGTGCTAGTGGTCCAGGGTTCTCGGACTATGGCTACACCTTC | CASGPGFSDYGYTF
NA | TRBJ2-7 | NA | 12 | TRBV2 | TGTGCCAGCAGTGGGTACGGGTACGAGCAGTACTTC | CASSGYGYEQYF
NA | TRBJ1-6 | NA | 15 | TRBV7-9 | TGTGCCAGCAGCTCCATCGCGGGGTCGAATTCACCCCTCCACTTT | CASSSIAGSNSPLHF
NA | TRBJ1-2 | NA | 16 | TRBV7-9 | TGTGCCAGCAGCTTAGATGGTCAGGGACTTAGCTATGGCTACACCTTC | CASSLDGQGLSYGYTF
NA | TRBJ1-4 | NA | 13 | TRBV6-5 | TGTGCCAGCAGTGGACAGCCGGTTGAAAAACTGTTTTTT | CASSGQPVEKLFF
NA | TRBJ2-6 | NA | 15 | TRBV7-3 | TGTGCCAGCAGCTTAGGGGGCTCTGGGGCCAACGTCCTGACTTTC | CASSLGGSGANVLTF
NA | TRBJ1-6 | NA | 14 | TRBV18 | TGTGCCAGCTCTCCGGATGCAAATAATTCACCCCTCCACTTT | CASSPDANNSPLHF
NA | TRBJ2-1 | NA | 15 | TRBV28 | TGTGCCAGCAGTCCTGCGAGGGGCGATTACAATGAGCAGTTCTTC | CASSPARGDYNEQFF
TRBD2 | TRBJ2-7 | NA | 22 | TRBV10-1 | TGCGCCAGCAGTGACCCGCCCCGGACTAGCGGGAGTATCCCCCCCGATTCCTACGAGCAGTACTTC | CASSDPPRTSGSIPPDSYEQYF
NA | TRBJ2-1 | NA | 15 | TRBV30 | TGTGCCTGGGACCCCGGACCTAGCTCCTACAATGAGCAGTTCTTC | CAWDPGPSSYNEQFF
TRBD1 | TRBJ2-5 | NA | 13 | TRBV10-3 | TGTGCCACGGGACAGGGCGAGGGTGAGACCCAGTACTTC | CATGQGEGETQYF
NA | TRBJ1-1 | NA | 15 | TRBV5-1 | TGCGCCAGCAGCTTGGAGTACAGGCCGGGGACTGAAGCTTTCTTT | CASSLEYRPGTEAFF
NA | TRBJ1-3 | NA | 16 | TRBV14 | TGTGCCAGCAGCCAAGAAAGGGGGTTCTCTGGAAACACCATATATTTT | CASSQERGFSGNTIYF
TRBD1 | TRBJ1-4 | NA | 16 | TRBV4-2 | TGTGCCAGCAGCCCCACCCGACAGGGCATAAATGAAAAACTGTTTTTT | CASSPTRQGINEKLFF
NA | TRBJ2-5 | NA | 15 | TRBV7-9 | TGTGCCAGCAGCCAGGGGCTTCTAGCTTCCGAGACCCAGTACTTC | CASSQGLLASETQYF
TRBD1 | TRBJ2-4 | NA | 15 | TRBV28 | TGTGCCAGCAGTGGACAGGGGAAAGCCAAAAACATTCAGTACTTC | CASSGQGKAKNIQYF
TRBD2 | TRBJ2-3 | NA | 15 | TRBV6-1 | TGTGCCAGCAGTGACCCGGGACTAGCGCTCGATACGCAGTATTTT | CASSDPGLALDTQYF
TRBD1 | TRBJ1-5 | NA | 13 | TRBV6-5 | TGTGCCAGCAGGTCTACAGGGGATCAGCCCCAGCATTTT | CASRSTGDQPQHF
NA | TRBJ1-2 | NA | 14 | TRBV6-6 | TGTGCCAGCAGTTACCTCACAGGGAACTATGGCTACACCTTC | CASSYLTGNYGYTF
NA | TRBJ2-2 | NA | 14 | TRBV7-2 | TGTGCCAGCAAGGAGGGGCCCGACACCGGGGAGCTGTTTTTT | CASKEGPDTGELFF
TRBD1 | TRBJ2-1 | few | 16 | TRBV4-2 | TGTGCCAGCAGCCAAGAGACAGGGGACTTCAGGGATGAGCAGTTCTTC | CASSQETGDFRDEQFF
TRBD1 | TRBJ1-2 | NA | 15 | TRBV25-1 | TGTGCCAGCAGAGGGACAGGGGGCGGGAACTATGGCTACACCTTC | CASRGTGGGNYGYTF